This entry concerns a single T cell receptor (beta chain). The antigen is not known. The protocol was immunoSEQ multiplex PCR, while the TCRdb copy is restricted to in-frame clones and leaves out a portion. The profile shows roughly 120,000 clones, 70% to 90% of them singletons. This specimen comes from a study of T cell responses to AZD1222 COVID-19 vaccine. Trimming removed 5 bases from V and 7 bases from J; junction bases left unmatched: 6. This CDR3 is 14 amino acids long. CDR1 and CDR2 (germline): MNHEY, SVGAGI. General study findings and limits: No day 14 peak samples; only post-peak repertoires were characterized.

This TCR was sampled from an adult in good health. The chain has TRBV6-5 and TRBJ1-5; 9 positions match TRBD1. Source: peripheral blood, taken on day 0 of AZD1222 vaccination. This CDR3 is CASSRTGEGQPQHF. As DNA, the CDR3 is TGTGCCAGCAGTCGGACAGGGGAGGGACAGCCCCAGCATTTT.